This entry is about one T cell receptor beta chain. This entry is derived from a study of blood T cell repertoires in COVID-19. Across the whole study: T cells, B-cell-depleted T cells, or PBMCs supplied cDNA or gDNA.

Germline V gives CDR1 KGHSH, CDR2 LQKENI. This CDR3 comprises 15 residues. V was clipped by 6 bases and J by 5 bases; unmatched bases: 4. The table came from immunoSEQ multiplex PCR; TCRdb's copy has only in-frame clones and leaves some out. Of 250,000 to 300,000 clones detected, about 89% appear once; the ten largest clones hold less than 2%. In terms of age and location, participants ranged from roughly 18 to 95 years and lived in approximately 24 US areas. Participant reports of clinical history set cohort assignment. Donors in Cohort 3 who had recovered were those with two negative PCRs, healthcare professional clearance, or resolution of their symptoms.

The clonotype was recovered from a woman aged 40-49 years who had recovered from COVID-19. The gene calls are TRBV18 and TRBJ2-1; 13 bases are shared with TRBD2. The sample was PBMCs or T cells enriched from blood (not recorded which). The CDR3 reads CASSRTSGGNNEQFF. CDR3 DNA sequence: TGTGCCAGCTCCAGGACTAGCGGGGGTAACAATGAGCAGTTCTTC.